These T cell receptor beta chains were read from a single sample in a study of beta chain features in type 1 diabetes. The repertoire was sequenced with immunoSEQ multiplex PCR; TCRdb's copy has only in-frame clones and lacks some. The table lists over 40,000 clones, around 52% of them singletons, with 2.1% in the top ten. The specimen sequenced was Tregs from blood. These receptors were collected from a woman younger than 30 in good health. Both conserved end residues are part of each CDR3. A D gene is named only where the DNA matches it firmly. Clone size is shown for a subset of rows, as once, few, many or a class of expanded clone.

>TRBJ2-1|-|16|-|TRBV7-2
TGTGCCAGCAGCCCCCATAGCGGAGGGGTGCGCAATGAGCAGTTCTTC
CASSPHSGGVRNEQFF
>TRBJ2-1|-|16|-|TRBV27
TGTGCCAGCAGTGTTCAGGGGAACAGGGTCTACAATGAGCAGTTCTTC
CASSVQGNRVYNEQFF
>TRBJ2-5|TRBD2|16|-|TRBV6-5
TGTGCCAGCAGTTACTCCTTACCGGGGGGGCGAGAGACCCAGTACTTC
CASSYSLPGGRETQYF
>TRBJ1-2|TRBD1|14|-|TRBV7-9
TGTGCCAGCAGCTTAGGGGGACAGAACTATGGCTACACCTTC
CASSLGGQNYGYTF
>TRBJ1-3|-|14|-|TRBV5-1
TGCGCCAGCAGCTTGCCAGACTCTGGAAACACCATATATTTT
CASSLPDSGNTIYF
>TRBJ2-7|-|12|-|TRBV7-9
TGTGCCAGCAGCTCGTATTACTACGAGCAGTACTTC
CASSSYYYEQYF
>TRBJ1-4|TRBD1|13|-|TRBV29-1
TGCAGCGCCAGGGACAGATCGGGTGAAAAACTGTTTTTT
CSARDRSGEKLFF
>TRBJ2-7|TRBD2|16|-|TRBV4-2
TGTGCCAGCAGCCAAGATTGGCGGGGGAGCTCCTACGAGCAGTACTTC
CASSQDWRGSSYEQYF
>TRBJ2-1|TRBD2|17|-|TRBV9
TGTGCCAGCAGCCCACCGGGACTAGCGGGAGGAAGGAATGAGCAGTTCTTC
CASSPPGLAGGRNEQFF
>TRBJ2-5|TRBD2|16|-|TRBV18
TGTGCCAGCTCACCAGAAGTCCTAGCGGCACAAGAGACCCAGTACTTC
CASSPEVLAAQETQYF
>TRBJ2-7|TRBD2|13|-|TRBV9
TGTGCCACCCTGGGCGGGAGGACCTACGAGCAGTACTTC
CATLGGRTYEQYF
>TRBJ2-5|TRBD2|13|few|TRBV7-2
TGTGCCAGCAGTGGCGGGAGACAAGAGACCCAGTACTTC
CASSGGRQETQYF
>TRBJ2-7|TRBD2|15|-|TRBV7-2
TGTGCCAGCAGCTTAGGACCGGGAGGCTCCTACGAGCAGTACTTC
CASSLGPGGSYEQYF
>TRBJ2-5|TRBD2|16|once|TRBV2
TGTGCCAGCAGTGATCGGTCTTGGGGGGGCCAAGAGACCCAGTACTTC
CASSDRSWGGQETQYF